The next 10 T cell receptor beta chains were all read from a single sample in a study of cytomegalovirus exposure and HLA in healthy donors. PCR involved 60 Vbeta and 13 Jbeta primers. Repertoires were generated with immunoSEQ multiplex PCR, while TCRdb's copy carries only in-frame clones and drops some. The sample holds some 110,000 clones; roughly 66% are singletons and the top ten take around 5%. The source material was PBMCs. The receptors derive from a man aged 55 to 69 in good health and CMV-seropositive.

The rearrangement joins TRBV5-1 to TRBJ2-7, with a possible D match to TRBD1 (6 bases). CDR1 is SGHRS and CDR2 is YFSETQ in the germline V gene. Between the trimmed V and J ends, which lost 0 bases and 4 bases, there was a span of 8 bases. The CDR3 spans 13 residues. Here the CDR3 reads CASSLDREYEQYF. CDR3 bases: TGCGCCAGCAGCTTGGACAGGGAATACGAGCAGTACTTC.

The chain employs TRBV5-4 and TRBJ2-5; tentative D call: TRBD2 (7 bases). Per the germline V gene, CDR1 is SGHNT and CDR2 is YYREEE (reference sequence). Trimming took off 7 bases at V and 1 base at J, with 17 bases between the two ends. This CDR3 has 15 residues. The CDR3 loop is CASRLTGGLQETQYF. CDR3 bases: TGTGCCAGCCGGCTTACGGGGGGCCTCCAAGAGACCCAGTACTTC.

The chain is built from TRBV10-1 and TRBJ1-1, with unresolved D. The germline V gene has CDR1 WNHNN and CDR2 SYGVQD (reference sequence). Between the trimmed V and J ends, which lost 3 bases and 3 bases, there was a span of 11 bases. CDR3 length equals 14 residues. The DNA for the CDR3 is TGCGCCAGCAGTGAACGGCCGAGGGACACTGAAGCTTTCTTT. This translates into CASSERPRDTEAFF.

The chain carries TRBV20-1 and TRBJ2-7, with a tentative D call TRBD2 (5 bases). V lost 4 bases to trimming and J lost 3 bases, with 7 bases between them. The CDR3 is 11 amino acids. In germline, CDR1 is DFQATT, CDR2 SNEGSKA (reference sequence). Written as DNA, the CDR3 is TGCAGTGCTAAACTAGGCTACGAGCAGTACTTC. It encodes CSAKLGYEQYF.

This clone was observed a handful of times. The chain couples TRBV6-5 to TRBJ1-6; no clear D. Trimming removed 6 bases at V and 6 bases at J, with 6 bases between. The CDR3 is 12 residues long. The germline gives CDR1 MNHEY, CDR2 SVGAGI. The DNA of the CDR3 is TGTGCCAGCAGGCAGATTAATTCACCCCTCCACTTT. It yields the protein CASRQINSPLHF.

V gene TRBV10-1 combines with J gene TRBJ1-5, with 9 nucleotides matching TRBD1. Per germline, CDR1 WNHNN and CDR2 SYGVQD (reference sequence). The CDR3 totals 19 residues. J was trimmed by 4 bases and V by 11 bases; bases with no gene match: 24. CDR3 region: CAYIRTKPGQGSCNQPQHF. Here the CDR3 DNA reads TGCGCCTATATCAGGACTAAACCGGGACAGGGAAGTTGTAATCAGCCCCAGCATTTT.

The chain couples TRBV28 to TRBJ2-2; the match to TRBD1 covers 9 bases. The CDR3 sequence is 15 residues long. J lost 4 bases, V lost 2 bases, and 2 bases had no gene match. Germline-derived CDR1 and CDR2 are MDHEN and SYDVKM. The CDR3 DNA sequence: TGTGCCAGCAGTTTACAGACAGGGGGCACCGGGGAGCTGTTTTTT. It codes for CASSLQTGGTGELFF.

With respect to this clone: Distinct nucleotide sequences in the sample also encode this CDR3. The chain is built from TRBV9 and TRBJ2-3, with D perhaps TRBD2 (6 bases). Looked up from germline, CDR1 is SGDLS and CDR2 is YYNGEE. This CDR3 is 13 amino acids long. Trimming stripped 1 base from V and 6 bases from J, with 9 bases between. CDR3 sequence (DNA): TGTGCCAGCAGCGTACCAGGGACTGATACGCAGTATTTT. Amino acid sequence: CASSVPGTDTQYF. The full variable domain, in which reference TRBV9 and TRBJ2-3 provide the parts outside the CDR3, is DSGVTQTPKHLITATGQRVTLRCSPRSGDLSVYWYQQSLDQGLQFLIQYYNGEERAKGNILERFSAQQFPDLHSELNLSSLELGDSALYFCASSVPGTDTQYFGPGTRLTVL.

This chain connects TRBV19 to TRBJ1-2; maybe TRBD1 (6 bases). Germline CDR1 LNHDA, CDR2 SQIVND (reference sequence). The CDR3 consists of 15 residues. V lost 0 bases and J lost 3, with 11 bases in between. The DNA of the CDR3 is TGTGCCAGTAGTATAGATCTACGACAGGACTATGGCTACACCTTC. It yields the protein CASSIDLRQDYGYTF. The variable domain in full, with the rest retrieved from reference TRBV19 and TRBJ1-2, is DGGITQSPKYLFRKEGQNVTLSCEQNLNHDAMYWYRQDPGQGLRLIYYSQIVNDFQKGDIAEGYSVSREKKESFPLTVTSAQKNPTAFYLCASSIDLRQDYGYTFGSGTRLTVV.

This clone was seen only a few times. Other DNA sequences of this sample code for an identical CDR3. V usage is TRBV5-1 and J usage is TRBJ2-2; maybe TRBD2 (6 bases). The ends were cut back, 0 bases at V and 7 bases at J, with 13 bases in the middle. Germline V gene data show CDR1 as SGHRS and CDR2 as YFSETQ. CDR3 length: 15 amino acids. CDR3 nucleotide sequence: TGCGCCAGCAGCTTGGATGGAGGGGCGAACGGGGAGCTGTTTTTT. It encodes CASSLDGGANGELFF.